Shown below are 15 T cell receptor beta chains from a single sample sequenced in a study of blood T cell repertoires in COVID-19. The protocol was immunoSEQ multiplex PCR, while the TCRdb copy is restricted to in-frame clones and leaves out a portion. The sample has some 240,000 clones, 75% to 85% seen once; the top ten hold roughly 13%. The sample consisted of peripheral blood. The receptors here all came from a human donor in a cohort sampled during active COVID-19.

The gene calls are TRBV15 and TRBJ1-5, with 8 nucleotides matching TRBD1. The CDR3 is 18 amino acids. Germline CDR1 LNHNV, CDR2 YYDKDF (reference sequence). V shed 2 bases and J 0 bases; nucleotides not matched to a gene: 9. Here the CDR3 reads CATSRNRGETYSNQPQHF. The CDR3 bases are TGTGCCACCAGCAGAAACAGGGGGGAAACTTATAGCAATCAGCCCCAGCATTTT.

The table lists this clone with a few counts. The gene calls are TRBV10-2 and TRBJ2-5, with a weak D call TRBD1 (6 bases). Germline assignment: CDR1 WSHSY and CDR2 SAAADI. Trimming pared 0 bases from V and 3 bases from J, leaving 8 bases between. The CDR3 is made up of 14 amino acids. The CDR3 is CASSESNREETQYF. As DNA, the CDR3 is TGCGCCAGCAGTGAGTCTAACAGGGAAGAGACCCAGTACTTC.

The chain recombines TRBV9 with TRBJ1-2, with D possibly TRBD1 on 5 matching bases. The CDR3 runs 16 residues. V gave up 4 bases and J gave up 2 bases, with 18 bases separating them. Germline V CDR1 and CDR2: SGDLS, YYNGEE. CDR3 bases: TGTGCCAGCAGCTCCGGTTTCGGGGCGGGGAACTATGGCTACACCTTC. Amino acids: CASSSGFGAGNYGYTF.

The CDR3, as DNA: TGCAGCGTTTCCGGCCGAGGGACTAGCGGGAGAAAGACCCAGTACTTC. Its protein product is CSVSGRGTSGRKTQYF. The J gene is TRBJ2-5, the V gene TRBV29-1; TRBD2 aligns across 14 bases. Germline-derived CDR1 and CDR2 are SQVTM and ANQGSEA. The V gene end was trimmed by 5 bases and the J gene end by 6 bases; junction bases not matched to a gene: 11. There are 16 residues in the CDR3. The whole variable domain, filled in from reference TRBV29-1 and TRBJ2-5, reads SAVISQKPSRDICQRGTSLTIQCQVDSQVTMMFWYRQQPGQSLTLIATANQGSEATYESGFVIDKFPISRPNLTFSTLTVSNMSPEDSSIYLCSVSGRGTSGRKTQYFGPGTRLLVL.

This clone was picked up a small number of times. The V call is TRBV6-5, the J call TRBJ2-7; D might be TRBD2 (8 bases). Germline V gene lookup returns CDR1 MNHEY and CDR2 SVGAGI. CDR3 length: 16 residues. The V gene lost 2 bases and the J gene lost 0 bases, with 14 bases spanning the gap. The CDR3 nucleotides read TGTGCCAGCAGTTACGCGGGGGGACAGAGCTCCTACGAGCAGTACTTC. This encodes CASSYAGGQSSYEQYF.

The chain links TRBV28 to TRBJ2-7; 11 bases agree with TRBD2. The V and J ends lost 6 bases and 2 bases, in that order; junction bases with no gene match: 9. The CDR3 consists of 16 residues. Germline CDR1 and CDR2: MDHEN and SYDVKM. The CDR3 reads CASSRPGTSGTYEQYF. CDR3 nucleotides: TGTGCCAGCAGCCGACCCGGGACTAGCGGAACCTACGAGCAGTACTTC.

The rearrangement links TRBV5-1 to TRBJ1-1; 7 bases align to TRBD1. The trim removed 0 bases at V and 1 base at J, leaving 3 bases unmatched. Germline CDR1 SGHRS, CDR2 YFSETQ. The CDR3 is 15 amino acids. The CDR3 DNA is TGCGCCAGCAGCTTGGAGGGGGCGCCGAACACTGAAGCTTTCTTT. Translation: CASSLEGAPNTEAFF.

The chain carries TRBV5-4 and TRBJ2-1; no clear D gene. V was shortened by 0 bases and J by 0 bases, with 7 bases between the two germline ends. Germline V gives CDR1 SGHNT, CDR2 YYREEE (reference sequence). The CDR3 contains 15 residues. CDR3 sequence reads: CASSLEHRSYNEQFF. The CDR3 bases are TGTGCCAGCAGCTTGGAACATCGCTCCTACAATGAGCAGTTCTTC.

The table lists this clone with a few counts. The CDR3 DNA is TGTGCCAGTAGGCCAACAGGGATCTCAAACACCATATATTTT. The encoded protein is CASRPTGISNTIYF. The rearrangement links TRBV19 to TRBJ1-3; D possibly corresponds to TRBD1 (6 bases). The CDR3 sequence is 14 residues long. CDR1 is LNHDA and CDR2 is SQIVND in the germline V gene (reference sequence). Between the trimmed V and J ends, which lost 6 bases and 6 bases, there was a span of 15 bases.

This sequence joins TRBV21-1 and TRBJ2-5; TRBD1, the D gene given by the table, was not confirmed from the DNA. TRBV21-1 is a recognized pseudogene. The CDR3 is 16 amino acids. Here the CDR3 reads CASSKENSSYQETQYF. The CDR3 DNA reads TGTGCCAGCAGCAAAGAAAACAGTTCGTACCAAGAGACCCAGTACTTC.

V is TRBV12-3 or TRBV12-4 and J is TRBJ1-1; D call uncertain. Trimming removed 5 bases from V and 4 bases from J, with 11 bases in between. The CDR3 extends over 13 amino acids. The CDR3 DNA is TGTGCCAGCAGTCTCAGGCAGGTCACTGAAGCTTTCTTT. Protein sequence: CASSLRQVTEAFF.

The V call is TRBV5-4, the J call TRBJ2-7; tentatively, D is TRBD1 (6 bases). V was shortened by 0 bases and J by 3 bases, with 13 bases between the two germline ends. Germline assignment: CDR1 SGHNT and CDR2 YYREEE (reference sequence). The CDR3 has 15 residues. The chain's CDR3 is CASSLANSRGYEQYF. In nucleotides, the CDR3 is TGTGCCAGCAGCTTGGCCAATAGCAGGGGCTACGAGCAGTACTTC.

The J gene is TRBJ1-4, the V gene TRBV7-9; 7 bases align to TRBD1. The CDR3 is 15 residues long. The germline V gene encodes CDR1 SEHNR and CDR2 FQNEAQ (reference sequence). Unmatched junction bases numbered 10, after V lost 5 bases and J lost 7 bases. CDR3 in amino acids: CASSLSNRGTEKLFF. The CDR3 DNA follows: TGTGCCAGCAGCCTCTCGAACAGGGGTACTGAAAAACTGTTTTTT.

This chain connects TRBV3-1 (or the pseudogene TRBV3-2) to TRBJ1-1, with D unclear. V was trimmed by 4 bases and J by 1 base, leaving 10 bases between them. The CDR3 covers 14 residues. Germline V gene sequence: CDR1 LGHDT, CDR2 YNNKEL (reference sequence). The CDR3 DNA is TGTGCCAGCAGCCCACCCCCAGGGAACACTGAAGCTTTCTTT. Translation: CASSPPPGNTEAFF.

The chain carries TRBV6-6 and TRBJ2-2; a weak D match, TRBD1 (7 bases). The V end was cut by 2 bases, the J end by 4 bases, with 11 bases between. CDR1 and CDR2 (germline): MNHNY, SVGAGI (reference sequence). The CDR3 contains 15 residues. The CDR3 DNA reads as TGTGCCAGCAGTTACACCCAGGGGGGCACCGGGGAGCTGTTTTTT. It is translated as CASSYTQGGTGELFF.